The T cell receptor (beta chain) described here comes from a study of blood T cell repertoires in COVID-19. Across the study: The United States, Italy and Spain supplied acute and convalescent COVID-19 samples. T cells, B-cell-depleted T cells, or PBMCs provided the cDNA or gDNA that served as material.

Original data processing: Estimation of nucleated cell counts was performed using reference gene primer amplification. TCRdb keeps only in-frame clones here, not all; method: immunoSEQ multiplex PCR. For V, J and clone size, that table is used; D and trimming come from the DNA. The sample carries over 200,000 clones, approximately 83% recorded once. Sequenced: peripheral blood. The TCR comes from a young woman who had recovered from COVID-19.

This CDR3 reads CASSGSGRAGETQYF. As DNA, the CDR3 is TGTGCCAGCAGCGGCAGTGGCAGGGCTGGAGAGACCCAGTACTTC. The rearrangement joins TRBV7-3 to TRBJ2-5; tentative D call: TRBD1 (5 bases). V was trimmed by 5 bases and J by 4 bases, leaving 17 bases between them. This CDR3 comprises 15 residues. Germline assignment: CDR1 SGHTA and CDR2 FQGTGA.